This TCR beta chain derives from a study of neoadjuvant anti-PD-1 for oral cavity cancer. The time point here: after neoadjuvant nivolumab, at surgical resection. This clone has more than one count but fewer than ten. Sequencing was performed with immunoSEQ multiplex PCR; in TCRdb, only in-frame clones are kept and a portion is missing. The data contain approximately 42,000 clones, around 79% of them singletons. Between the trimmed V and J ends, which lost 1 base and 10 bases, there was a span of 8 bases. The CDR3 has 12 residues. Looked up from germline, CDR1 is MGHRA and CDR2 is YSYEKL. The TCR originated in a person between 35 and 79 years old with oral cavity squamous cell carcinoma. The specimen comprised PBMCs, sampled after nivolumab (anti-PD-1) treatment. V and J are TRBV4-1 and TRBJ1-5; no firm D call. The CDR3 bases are TGCGCCAGCAGCCAAGGGAACAAACCCCAGCATTTT. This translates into CASSQGNKPQHF.